This T cell receptor (beta chain) was documented in a study of tumor-infiltrating lymphocytes in oesophageal squamous cell carcinoma. TCRdb processed the PCR reads anew with MiXCR; each CDR3 protein has one entry. Of roughly 9,000 distinct CDR3 sequences listed, around two thirds are singletons. A word on this clonotype: It may be a read error: a sequence one base away is much more abundant.

Germline V lookup: CDR1 SGHTA, CDR2 FQGTGA. Deletions cut 2 bases from V and 11 bases from J, with 15 bases between. This CDR3 comprises 13 residues. The source is a female donor with esophageal squamous cell carcinoma. The sample taken for sequencing was esophageal tumor tissue. The chain carries TRBV7-3 and TRBJ2-5; D is perhaps TRBD2 (6 bases). The CDR3 DNA reads as TGTGCCAGCAGCTTAGGGGGGTGGGGTGAGCAGTACTTC. Translating gives CASSLGGWGEQYF.